The 4 T cell receptor beta chains below all came from one sample that was sequenced in a study of T cells after yellow fever vaccination. TCRdb reprocessed the 5' RACE reads with MiXCR, giving one entry per CDR3 protein. The table lists hundreds of thousands of distinct CDR3 sequences, 10% to 15% of them singletons. The specimen comprised PBMCs, sampled on the day of the yellow fever booster vaccination. These receptors were obtained from a man aged 30 to 39 who received the YFV17D yellow fever vaccine.

A few counts support this clonotype. The chain recombines TRBV5-4 with TRBJ2-2; D is perhaps TRBD1 (5 bases). CDR1 and CDR2 (germline): SGHNT, YYREEE (reference sequence). This CDR3 is 15 amino acids long. The V end lost 5 bases, the J end lost 4 bases, and 15 bases lay between the germline ends. CDR3 sequence: CASSPPGYSTGELFF. The CDR3 bases are TGTGCCAGCAGTCCGCCAGGGTATAGCACCGGGGAGCTGTTTTTT.

This clonotype was counted a few times. The chain has TRBV12-3 or TRBV12-4 and TRBJ1-5; TRBD1 aligns across 7 bases. The trim removed 6 bases at V and 7 bases at J, leaving 12 bases unmatched. The CDR3 totals 15 residues. CDR3 coding DNA: TGTGCCAGCAGCCGCTACGATGACAGGGAACAGCCCCAGCATTTT. Translated: CASSRYDDREQPQHF.

This clonotype was seen only a few times. The chain is built from TRBV7-6 and TRBJ2-2; D could derive from TRBD1 or TRBD2 (5 bases each). Germline V gene data show CDR1 as SGHVS and CDR2 as FNYEAQ. Trimming left V 4 bases short and J 8 bases short, with 20 bases between. The CDR3 runs to 16 residues. CDR3 sequence (DNA): TGTGCCAGCAGCTACATCCAAGGGGACGCCGCGGGGGAGCTGTTTTTT. It is translated as CASSYIQGDAAGELFF. The variable domain in full, completed from reference TRBV7-6 and TRBJ2-2, reads GAGVSQSPRYKVTKRGQDVALRCDPISGHVSLYWYRQALGQGPEFLTYFNYEAQQDKSGLPNDRFSAERPEGSISTLTIQRTEQRDSAMYRCASSYIQGDAAGELFFGEGSRLTVL.

This clonotype has more than one count but fewer than ten. The J gene is TRBJ2-7, the V gene TRBV7-8, with D maybe TRBD1 (5 bases). Germline V gene data show CDR1 as SGHVS and CDR2 as FQNEAQ. V lost 3 bases to trimming and J lost 6 bases, with 15 bases between them. The CDR3 sequence is 14 residues long. The CDR3 loop is CASSLGESGFEQYF. CDR3 nucleotides: TGTGCCAGCAGCTTGGGCGAATCAGGGTTCGAGCAGTACTTC.